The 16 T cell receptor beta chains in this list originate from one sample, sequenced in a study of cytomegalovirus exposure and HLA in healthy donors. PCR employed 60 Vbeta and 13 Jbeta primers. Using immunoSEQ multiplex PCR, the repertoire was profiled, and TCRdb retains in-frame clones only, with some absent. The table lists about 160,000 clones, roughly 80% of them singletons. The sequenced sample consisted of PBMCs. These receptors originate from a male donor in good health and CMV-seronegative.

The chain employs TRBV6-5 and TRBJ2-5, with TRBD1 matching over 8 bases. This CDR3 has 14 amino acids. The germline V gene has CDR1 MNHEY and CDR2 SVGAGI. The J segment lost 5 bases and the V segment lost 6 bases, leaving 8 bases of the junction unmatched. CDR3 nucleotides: TGTGCCAGCAGGGGACGGACAGGGACGGAGACCCAGTACTTC. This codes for CASRGRTGTETQYF.

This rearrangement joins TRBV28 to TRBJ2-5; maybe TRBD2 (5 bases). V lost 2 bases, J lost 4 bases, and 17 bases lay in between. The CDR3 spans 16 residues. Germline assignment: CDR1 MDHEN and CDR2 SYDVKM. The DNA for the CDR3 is TGTGCCAGCAGTTTAGGAGGTATCGTTCGGGGAGAGACCCAGTACTTC. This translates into CASSLGGIVRGETQYF.

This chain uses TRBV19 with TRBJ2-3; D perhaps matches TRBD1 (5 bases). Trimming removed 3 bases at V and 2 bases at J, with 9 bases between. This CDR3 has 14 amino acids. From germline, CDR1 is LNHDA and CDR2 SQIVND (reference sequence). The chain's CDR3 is CASSIRVDTDTQYF. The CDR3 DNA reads TGTGCCAGTAGTATCAGGGTCGACACAGATACGCAGTATTTT.

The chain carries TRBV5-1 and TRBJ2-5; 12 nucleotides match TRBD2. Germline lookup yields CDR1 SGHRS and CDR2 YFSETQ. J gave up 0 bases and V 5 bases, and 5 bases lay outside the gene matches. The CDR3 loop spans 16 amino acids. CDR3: CASRNTSGGYQETQYF. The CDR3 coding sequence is TGCGCCAGCAGGAATACTAGCGGGGGGTACCAAGAGACCCAGTACTTC.

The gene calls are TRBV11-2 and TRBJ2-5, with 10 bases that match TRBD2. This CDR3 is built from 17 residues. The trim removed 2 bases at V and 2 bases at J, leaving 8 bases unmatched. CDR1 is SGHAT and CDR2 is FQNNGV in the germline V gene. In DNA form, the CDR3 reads TGTGCCAGCAGCTTACGGCTAGCGGGGGCCCAGCAAGAGACCCAGTACTTC. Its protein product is CASSLRLAGAQQETQYF.

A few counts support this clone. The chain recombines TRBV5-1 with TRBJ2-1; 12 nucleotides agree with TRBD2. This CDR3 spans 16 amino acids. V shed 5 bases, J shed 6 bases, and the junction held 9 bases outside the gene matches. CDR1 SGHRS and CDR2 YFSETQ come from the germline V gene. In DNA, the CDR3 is TGCGCCAGCAGTCGACTAGCGGGAGAAGGGGGCAATGAGCAGTTCTTC. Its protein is CASSRLAGEGGNEQFF.

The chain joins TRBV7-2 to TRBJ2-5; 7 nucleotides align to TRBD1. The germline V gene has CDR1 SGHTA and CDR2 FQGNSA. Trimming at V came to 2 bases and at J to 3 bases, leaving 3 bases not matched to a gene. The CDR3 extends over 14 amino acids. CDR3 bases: TGTGCCAGCAGCTTACGTGGACAGGAAGAGACCCAGTACTTC. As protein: CASSLRGQEETQYF. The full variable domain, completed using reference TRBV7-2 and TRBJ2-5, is GAGVSQSPSNKVTEKGKDVELRCDPISGHTALYWYRQSLGQGLEFLIYFQGNSAPDKSGLPSDRFSAERTGGSVSTLTIQRTQQEDSAVYLCASSLRGQEETQYFGPGTRLLVL.

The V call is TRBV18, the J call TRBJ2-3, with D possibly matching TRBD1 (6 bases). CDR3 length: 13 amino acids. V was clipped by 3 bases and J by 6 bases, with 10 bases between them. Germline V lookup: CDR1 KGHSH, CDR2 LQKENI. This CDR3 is CASSPSGADTQYF. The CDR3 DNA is TGTGCCAGCTCACCCTCAGGGGCGGATACGCAGTATTTT.

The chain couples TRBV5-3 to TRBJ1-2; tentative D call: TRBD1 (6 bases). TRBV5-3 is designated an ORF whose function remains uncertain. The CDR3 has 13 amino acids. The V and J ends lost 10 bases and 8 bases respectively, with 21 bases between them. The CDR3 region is CAGEGGTPQGYTF. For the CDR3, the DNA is TGTGCCGGGGAGGGGGGCACCCCCCAAGGCTACACCTTC.

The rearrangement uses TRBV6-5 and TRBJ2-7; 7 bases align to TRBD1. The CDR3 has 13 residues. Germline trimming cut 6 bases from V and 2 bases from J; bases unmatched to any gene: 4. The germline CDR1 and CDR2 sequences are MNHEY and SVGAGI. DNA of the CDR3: TGTGCCAGCAGCCCGGGACAGACCTACGAGCAGTACTTC. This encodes CASSPGQTYEQYF.

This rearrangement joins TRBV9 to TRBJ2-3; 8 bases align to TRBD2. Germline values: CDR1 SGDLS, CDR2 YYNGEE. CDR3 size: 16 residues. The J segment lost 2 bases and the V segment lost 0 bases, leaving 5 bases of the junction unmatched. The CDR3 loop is CASSVAASGLTDTQYF. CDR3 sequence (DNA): TGTGCCAGCAGCGTAGCAGCTAGCGGGCTCACAGATACGCAGTATTTT.

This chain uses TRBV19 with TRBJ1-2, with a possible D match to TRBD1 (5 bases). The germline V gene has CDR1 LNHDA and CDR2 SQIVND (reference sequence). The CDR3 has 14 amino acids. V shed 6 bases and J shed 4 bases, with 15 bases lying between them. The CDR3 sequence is CASSGQRGGYGYTF. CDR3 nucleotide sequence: TGTGCCAGTAGCGGTCAGAGGGGAGGCTATGGCTACACCTTC.

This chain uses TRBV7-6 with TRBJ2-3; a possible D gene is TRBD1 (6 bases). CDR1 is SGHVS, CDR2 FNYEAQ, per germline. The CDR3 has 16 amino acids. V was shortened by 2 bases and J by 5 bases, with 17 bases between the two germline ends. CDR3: CASSLRAEGVIDTQYF. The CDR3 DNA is TGTGCCAGCAGCTTAAGGGCCGAGGGGGTCATAGATACGCAGTATTTT.

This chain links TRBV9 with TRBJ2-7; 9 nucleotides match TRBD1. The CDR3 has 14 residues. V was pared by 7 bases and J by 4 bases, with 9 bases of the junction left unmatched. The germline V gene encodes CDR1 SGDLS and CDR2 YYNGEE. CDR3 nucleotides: TGTGCCAGCGGCCCCGGGACAGGGACTTACGAGCAGTACTTC. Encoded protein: CASGPGTGTYEQYF.

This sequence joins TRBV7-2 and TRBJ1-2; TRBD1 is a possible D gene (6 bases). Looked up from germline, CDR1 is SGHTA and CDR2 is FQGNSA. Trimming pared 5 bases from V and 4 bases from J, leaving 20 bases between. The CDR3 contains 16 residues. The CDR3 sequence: CASSPRGRGASYGYTF. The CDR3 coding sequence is TGTGCCAGCAGCCCGAGGGGGAGGGGTGCCTCCTATGGCTACACCTTC.

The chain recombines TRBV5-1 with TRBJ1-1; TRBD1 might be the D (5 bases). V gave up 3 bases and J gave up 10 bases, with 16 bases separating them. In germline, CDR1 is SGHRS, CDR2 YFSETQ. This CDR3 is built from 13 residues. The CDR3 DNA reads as TGCGCCAGCAGCTCCCTGGGGAGGAGGGGAGCTTTCTTT. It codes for CASSSLGRRGAFF.